This T cell receptor (beta chain) was identified during a study of shared clonotypes between healthy human individuals (TCRdb year 2020). About the full investigation: The cohort comprised a couple of women and three men aged 18 to 49 years. For each donor, CD4 naive and CD4 memory were each run on three plates, CD8 naive on two plates, and CD8 memory on one plate. Blood TCR repertoires of five healthy adults were deeply sequenced to estimate repertoire size and the extent of clonotype sharing between individuals. To increase sequencing depth and limit assay-specific biases, different laboratories used diverse techniques to prepare libraries and sequence TCR repertoires. Between about 0.85 and 9.5 billion PBMCs per donor were obtained by leukapheresis.

The investigation overall reported the following: The small number of donors limited the genetic and exposure-history diversity represented. Pairwise subsampling led to the expectation that sequencing depth would affect the degree of clonotype sharing among donors. Incomplete sequencing was indicated by rarefaction of sorted-subset datasets, despite the large sequencing depth. Sampling was restricted to blood, and TCR repertoires in tissues likely differ from the TCR repertoires found in blood. Clonotypes shared by all four sorted-subset donors showed higher generation probabilities than non-shared clonotypes. When a few donors were compared, the shared fraction of clonotypes was approximately 5% for naive CD4, around 3.6% for naive CD8, about 2.5% for memory CD4, and roughly 0.43% for memory CD8. Larger estimated clonotype richness was generally found for naive subsets than for memory subsets.

Healthy HIV-negative adults with no recently reported acute infections or vaccinations were included as donors. All donors were Caucasian adults living in Nashville, Tennessee, USA. CD4+ T cells were enriched through magnetic negative selection, after which naive cells were positively selected on CD45RA and the remaining negative fraction served as the memory subset. Blood was obtained by leukapheresis, after which PBMCs were separated by Ficoll-Histopaque density gradient centrifugation and cryopreserved in liquid nitrogen vapor phase. Purity and quantity of every magnetically sorted T cell population were checked by analytical flow cytometry. Each sorted fraction had its genomic DNA isolated and then quantified by UV absorbance on a Nanodrop 2000c. Reading the germline V gene gives CDR1 MDHEN and CDR2 SYDVKM. The CDR3, from cysteine to phenylalanine, totals 14 residues. Just the 42-base CDR3 DNA is kept, in frame starting at base 1. Trimming at the junction amounts to 5 bases on V and 7 bases on J, and the germline ends lie 15 bases apart.

This clone was seen a single time. There is no known antigen for this receptor. Base-call qualities are not available, and no considerably larger clone is one nucleotide away. This CDR3 is also generated by other DNA sequences in the sample. Using the deep immunoSEQ assay, TCR CDR3 regions were amplified from genomic DNA by multiplex PCR. Genomic DNA extracted from each cell subset was distributed evenly over all wells of several immunoSEQ 96-well plates, and each plate served as one replicate. For sorted subsets, 200 ng of genomic DNA, equivalent to around 29,000 T cell genomes, went into each replicate PCR. The purified libraries were quantified using a Qubit 3.0 fluorometer, sized with a Bioanalyzer 2100, and then quantified again using the KAPA Library Quantification kit. Every immunoSEQ 96-well plate was sequenced on a separate single-read 150-cycle Illumina NextSeq 550 flow cell. The original pipeline was this. The immunoSEQ output contained only junctional sequences without quality scores, so filtering could not match that applied to full-length reads. To assign V/J genes and CDR3, sequences were annotated using PyIR, a Python wrapper for IgBLAST v1.9, with IMGT germline references. Reads were filtered out if the reads had weak V/J assignments (E-value above 1e-6), no CDR3, stop codons, out-of-frame junctions, or ambiguous translated residues. V3J clonotypes were defined as sequences sharing an identical inferred V gene, J gene, and CDR3 amino acid sequence. Percentage overlap between repertoires was calculated by dividing the number of shared unique clonotypes by the size of the smaller repertoire. Repertoire richness was assessed with RTK rarefaction, the Chao1 estimator, and Recon v2.1 estimates of unobserved clonotypes. Generation probabilities were computed with OLGA for all TCRbeta clonotypes obtained by the gDNA method from a handful of donors. What TCRdb holds here is the immuneACCESS table cut down to in-frame rearrangements. Part of the clones is not present; checked against another copy, under half of the missing clones reflect an unresolved V gene, and the others are unexplained. V and J calls and clone size come straight from that table; D and trimming were deduced from the DNA. Across this sample there are more than 2 million clones, with under 97% seen only once. Roughly 0.13% of the sample rests with the top ten.

The TCR comes from a man aged 18 to 29 in good health. The rearrangement combines TRBV28 with TRBJ1-5, with TRBD1 tentatively as D gene (5 bases match). The sample consisted of naive CD4+ T cells sorted from blood. This specimen's cell subset or site label, per the study, means: CD45RA+ positively selected. The CDR3 region: CASSPGGSGQPQHF. The nucleotide sequence reads TGTGCCAGCAGTCCCGGGGGTTCAGGACAGCCCCAGCATTTT.